This TCR beta chain comes out of a study of cytomegalovirus exposure and HLA in healthy donors. Overall study: Sequencing of 150 million to 200 million T cells in an earlier analysis found 95 million to 120 million unique TCR beta sequences. Study-wide results and limits: Most sequenced TCRs were rare (though some public TCRs occurred in many donors).

PCR primers comprised 60 Vbeta and 13 Jbeta primers. The data were produced by immunoSEQ multiplex PCR, yet TCRdb's version contains in-frame clones alone and is incomplete. The data show about 170,000 clones, with 78% seen just once and about 13% held by the top ten. On this clone itself: What it recognizes is unknown.

V lost 7 bases, J lost 2 bases, and 3 bases stayed unmatched. The CDR3 sequence is 12 residues long. CDR1 SQVTM and CDR2 ANQGSEA come from the germline V gene. There were likely unrecorded immune exposures, though donors were nominally healthy when sampled. The receptor was isolated from a woman in her forties or fifties in good health and CMV-seropositive. Sequenced input: PBMCs. V gene TRBV29-1 combines with J gene TRBJ1-1; 8 nucleotides agree with TRBD1. In DNA, the CDR3 is TGCAGCGGTACAGGGGGAAACACTGAAGCTTTCTTT. Residues: CSGTGGNTEAFF.